This passage covers 14 T cell receptor beta chains from one sample sequenced in a study of OX40 agonist ivuxolimab in advanced cancers. Assay used: immunoSEQ multiplex PCR; TCRdb lists only in-frame clones, some missing. The sample has 69,000 or so clones; 85% to 90% are singletons. This sample comprised CD4+ or CD8+ T cells sorted from blood, obtained in a trial of the OX40 agonist ivuxolimab. Receptor source: an adult with an advanced solid tumor such as melanoma, head and neck, liver or kidney cancer.

V gene TRBV7-2 combines with J gene TRBJ2-1, with 8 bases aligning to TRBD2. This CDR3 comprises 15 residues. The V and J ends lost 5 bases and 2 bases, in that order; junction bases with no gene match: 5. Germline V gives CDR1 SGHTA, CDR2 FQGNSA. CDR3 amino acids: CASSPAGVTYNEQFF. In nucleotides, the CDR3 is TGTGCCAGCAGCCCAGCGGGAGTTACCTACAATGAGCAGTTCTTC. Full variable domain (outside the CDR3, taken from reference TRBV7-2 and TRBJ2-1): GAGVSQSPSNKVTEKGKDVELRCDPISGHTALYWYRQSLGQGLEFLIYFQGNSAPDKSGLPSDRFSAERTGGSVSTLTIQRTQQEDSAVYLCASSPAGVTYNEQFFGPGTRLTVL.

This chain links TRBV10-3 with TRBJ2-5; 11 bases are a match to TRBD1. Germline V gene sequence: CDR1 ENHRY, CDR2 SYGVKD. J lost 5 bases, V lost 6 bases, and 5 bases had no gene match. The length of the CDR3 is 14 residues. CDR3 bases: TGTGCCATCAGAGGACAGGGGGCCGGGGAGACCCAGTACTTC. Encoded protein: CAIRGQGAGETQYF.

J is TRBJ1-1 and V is TRBV28; D ambiguous. The CDR3 consists of 12 residues. Germline V gene data show CDR1 as MDHEN and CDR2 as SYDVKM. V lost 10 bases and J 0 bases, leaving 9 bases between the germline ends. CDR3 region: CATKSVNTEAFF. CDR3 DNA: TGTGCCACTAAATCGGTGAACACTGAAGCTTTCTTT.

This clone is medium-sized. The J gene is TRBJ1-1, the V gene TRBV28; weak D call: TRBD1 (6 bases). The V end lost 5 bases, the J end lost 1 base, and 11 bases lay between the germline ends. This CDR3 contains 14 residues. The germline gives CDR1 MDHEN, CDR2 SYDVKM. The CDR3: CASSTIQGNTEAFF. The CDR3 nucleotides read TGTGCCAGCAGTACGATACAGGGGAACACTGAAGCTTTCTTT.

This chain links TRBV19 with TRBJ2-6; tentatively, D is TRBD1 or TRBD2 (6 bases each). This CDR3 contains 15 residues. Germline V gene data show CDR1 as LNHDA and CDR2 as SQIVND (reference sequence). The ends were cut back, 7 bases at V and 2 bases at J, with 12 bases in the middle. For the CDR3, the DNA is TGTGCCAGTACCCGAGGGGGGACTGGGGCCAACGTCCTGACTTTC. Its translation: CASTRGGTGANVLTF.

The chain has TRBV9 and TRBJ2-2; possibly TRBD2 for D (6 bases). This CDR3 has 15 amino acids. Germline-derived CDR1 and CDR2 are SGDLS and YYNGEE. V was shortened by 4 bases and J by 1 base, with 11 bases between the two germline ends. CDR3 sequence reads: CASSPPGLNTGELFF. The CDR3 region has the DNA TGTGCCAGCAGCCCCCCGGGACTGAACACCGGGGAGCTGTTTTTT.

This clone turned up a few times. V is TRBV2 and J is TRBJ2-4; 11 bases are a match to TRBD2. Germline lookup yields CDR1 SNHLY and CDR2 FYNNEI. With V trimmed by 2 bases and J by 0 bases, 6 bases remained unmatched. The CDR3 length is 18 residues. CDR3 in amino acids: CASSERPSGGLAKNIQYF. CDR3 coding DNA: TGTGCCAGCAGTGAACGCCCTAGCGGGGGGTTAGCCAAAAACATTCAGTACTTC. Full variable domain (rest looked up from reference TRBV2 and TRBJ2-4): EPEVTQTPSHQVTQMGQEVILRCVPISNHLYFYWYRQILGQKVEFLVSFYNNEISEKSEIFDDQFSVERPDGSNFTLKIRSTKLEDSAMYFCASSERPSGGLAKNIQYFGAGTRLSVL.

The genes are TRBV28 and TRBJ1-2; D not certain. The CDR3 covers 13 residues. The germline gives CDR1 MDHEN, CDR2 SYDVKM. The V gene lost 4 bases and the J gene lost 5 bases, with 11 bases spanning the gap. The CDR3 sequence: CASSSTKEYGYTF. The CDR3 DNA sequence: TGTGCCAGCAGTTCGACAAAGGAATATGGCTACACCTTC.

The gene calls are TRBV30 and TRBJ2-2, with D perhaps matching TRBD2 (5 bases). The germline gives CDR1 GTSNPN, CDR2 SVGIG (reference sequence). Trimming cost V 2 bases and J 3 bases, with 10 bases left between them. This CDR3 contains 14 residues. CDR3 bases: TGTGCCTGGAGTCGGGGAATTGACACCGGGGAGCTGTTTTTT. This gives the protein CAWSRGIDTGELFF.

This clone was observed a handful of times. The chain links TRBV6-6 to TRBJ2-7; 8 bases are shared with TRBD2. V trimming: 5 bases; J trimming: 8 bases; junction bases outside the gene matches: 17. This CDR3 is 16 amino acids long. The V gene's germline CDR1 is MNHNY and CDR2 SVGAGI (reference sequence). CDR3: CASSPLGLAGNTQQYF. The CDR3 DNA follows: TGTGCCAGCAGTCCCCTCGGACTAGCCGGAAATACCCAGCAGTACTTC.

J is TRBJ2-3 and V is TRBV28, with D possibly being TRBD1 (6 bases). CDR1 is MDHEN and CDR2 is SYDVKM in the germline V gene. With 7 bases removed from V and 5 bases from J, the gap between germline ends came to 16 bases. The CDR3 has 14 residues. Written as DNA, the CDR3 is TGTGCCAGCAACGGACAGCCGGGACAAGATACGCAGTATTTT. Translating gives CASNGQPGQDTQYF.

The gene calls are TRBV29-1 and TRBJ2-5; D ambiguous. CDR1 SQVTM and CDR2 ANQGSEA come from the germline V gene. V was cut by 5 bases and J by 4 bases, with 11 bases left in between. CDR3 length equals 12 residues. CDR3 bases: TGCAGCGTTATCGTGGGTCCAGAGACCCAGTACTTC. It codes for CSVIVGPETQYF.

This chain connects TRBV9 to TRBJ2-7; 8 bases are a match to TRBD2. J gave up 4 bases and V 0 bases, and 6 bases lay outside the gene matches. Per germline, CDR1 SGDLS and CDR2 YYNGEE. This CDR3 spans 15 amino acids. The CDR3 DNA reads as TGTGCCAGCAGCGTAGCGGGAGCGGGGGTATACGAGCAGTACTTC. Translating gives CASSVAGAGVYEQYF.

In its sample, this clone was seen a few times. The rearrangement uses TRBV30 and TRBJ1-3; D is unresolved. V was clipped by 2 bases and J by 0 bases, with 11 bases between them. Germline loops: CDR1 GTSNPN, CDR2 SVGIG (reference sequence). This CDR3 has 15 residues. The CDR3 sequence: CAWSRGRISGNTIYF. Here the CDR3 DNA reads TGTGCCTGGAGTCGAGGACGGATCTCTGGAAACACCATATATTTT.